This T cell receptor beta chain emerged from a study of technical replicates of blood from a handful of donors. The CDR3 runs 14 residues. V was pared by 6 bases and J by 3 bases, with 8 bases of the junction left unmatched. CDR1 and CDR2 (germline): MNHEY, SMNVEV (reference sequence). This clone was observed once. Libraries were prepared by immunoSEQ multiplex PCR; TCRdb keeps only in-frame clonotypes and omits some of them. The repertoire has tens of thousands of clones, approximately 94% of them found once; the top ten carry more than 0.35%. This receptor was identified in a human donor in good health. The rearrangement joins TRBV27 to TRBJ2-7, with 7 positions matching TRBD2. Sequences were obtained from T cells isolated from PBMCs. The DNA for the CDR3 is TGTGCCAGCAGGCTAAGCGGGGCCGACTACGAGCAGTACTTC. Its translation: CASRLSGADYEQYF.